This passage covers 14 T cell receptor beta chains from one sample sequenced in a study of regulatory and conventional T cells in RAG deficiency. Here immunoSEQ multiplex PCR was the method, and the copy in TCRdb shows in-frame clones only, minus some. The sample records just over 6,500 clones, around 80% being singletons. The same data also contributed to another study, on regulatory T cells. That source notes: The PCR used 52 TRBV and 13 TRBJ primers.

The specimen sequenced was CD8+ T cells sorted from blood. The receptor set was obtained from a human donor in good health.

The chain has TRBV9 and TRBJ2-7; D possibly corresponds to TRBD2 (7 bases). The ends were cut back, 3 bases at V and 4 bases at J, with 17 bases in the middle. Germline V gene sequence: CDR1 SGDLS, CDR2 YYNGEE. The CDR3 contains 15 residues. CDR3: CASSATGRGLYEQYF. As DNA, the CDR3 is TGTGCCAGCAGCGCAACAGGGAGGGGCCTTTACGAGCAGTACTTC.

The chain employs TRBV2 and TRBJ2-7; D may correspond to TRBD1 or TRBD2 (5 bases each). This CDR3 is built from 13 residues. Germline values: CDR1 SNHLY, CDR2 FYNNEI. The V gene lost 5 bases and the J gene lost 3 bases, with 11 bases spanning the gap. The CDR3 bases are TGTGCCAGCAGTAACGGGACCTTCTACGAGCAGTACTTC. Its translation: CASSNGTFYEQYF.

There are a few counts of this clone. This chain joins TRBV6-4 and TRBJ2-2, with 8 nucleotides matching TRBD1. The CDR3 is made up of 15 amino acids. CDR1 and CDR2 (germline): MRHNA, SNTAGT. J gave up 3 bases and V 4 bases, and 4 bases lay outside the gene matches. CDR3 DNA: TGTGCCAGCAGTGTGACAGGGGAGGACACCGGGGAGCTGTTTTTT. Its translation: CASSVTGEDTGELFF.

This clone was seen a single time. V is TRBV6-5 and J is TRBJ1-4; D is undetermined. Trimming removed 2 bases at V and 7 bases at J, with 8 bases between. The germline V gene encodes CDR1 MNHEY and CDR2 SVGAGI. This CDR3 contains 13 residues. The CDR3 loop reads CASSYVGGEKLFF. As DNA, the CDR3 is TGTGCCAGCAGTTACGTGGGAGGTGAAAAACTGTTTTTT.

The CDR3 reads CAAGPGANVLTF. The CDR3, as DNA: TGTGCCGCGGGTCCTGGGGCCAACGTCCTGACTTTC. The chain links TRBV28 to TRBJ2-6, with a weak D call TRBD2 (5 bases). CDR1 is MDHEN, CDR2 SYDVKM, per germline. V was cut by 11 bases and J by 2 bases, with 7 bases left in between. The CDR3 contains 12 residues.

The chain uses TRBV28 and TRBJ2-1; possibly TRBD2 for D (5 bases). V gave up 6 bases and J gave up 7 bases, with 13 bases separating them. The V gene's germline CDR1 is MDHEN and CDR2 SYDVKM. The CDR3 is 13 amino acids. In DNA form, the CDR3 reads TGTGCCAGCAGCCCAACAAGCGGAAATGAGCAGTTCTTC. Translation: CASSPTSGNEQFF.

This clone was seen a handful of times. The CDR3 is CASSQHSADIQYF. The DNA for the CDR3 is TGTGCCAGCAGTCAACATAGTGCGGACATTCAGTACTTC. This chain joins TRBV27 and TRBJ2-4; D gene uncertain. CDR1 and CDR2 (germline): MNHEY, SMNVEV (reference sequence). Trimming removed 5 bases from V and 8 bases from J, with 13 bases in between. The CDR3 covers 13 residues.

This chain connects TRBV7-2 to TRBJ2-7; D not resolved. V was shortened by 2 bases and J by 2 bases, with 4 bases between the two germline ends. Germline CDR1 and CDR2: SGHTA and FQGNSA. The CDR3 contains 12 residues. The CDR3 DNA sequence: TGTGCCAGCAGCTTAAAGACCTACGAGCAGTACTTC. This sequence encodes CASSLKTYEQYF.

The V gene is TRBV6-1, the J gene TRBJ1-2; possibly TRBD1 for D (6 bases). This CDR3 has 15 residues. Germline CDR1 MNHNS, CDR2 SASEGT. V was pared by 3 bases and J by 7 bases, with 18 bases between. CDR3 coding DNA: TGTGCCAGCAGTGACTCGGAGGGTACAGGGACTGGCTACACCTTC. Translation gives CASSDSEGTGTGYTF.

V gene TRBV2 combines with J gene TRBJ1-1; 7 positions match TRBD1. The CDR3 has 15 residues. Trimming cost V 9 bases and J 2 bases; bases outside gene matches: 12. Germline CDR1 and CDR2: SNHLY and FYNNEI. CDR3 residues: CASTPLRTGNTEAFF. Written as DNA, the CDR3 is TGTGCCAGTACTCCCCTGCGGACAGGTAACACTGAAGCTTTCTTT. Variable domain in full (rest from reference TRBV2 and TRBJ1-1): EPEVTQTPSHQVTQMGQEVILRCVPISNHLYFYWYRQILGQKVEFLVSFYNNEISEKSEIFDDQFSVERPDGSNFTLKIRSTKLEDSAMYFCASTPLRTGNTEAFFGQGTRLTVV.

The chain is built from TRBV14 and TRBJ1-3, with no clear D. Germline loops: CDR1 SGHDN, CDR2 FVKESK. Trimming cost V 2 bases and J 2 bases, with 7 bases left between them. This CDR3 comprises 14 residues. This CDR3 reads CASSQSLTGNTIYF. The CDR3 DNA follows: TGTGCCAGCAGCCAATCGCTAACTGGAAACACCATATATTTT.

This chain links TRBV6-5 with TRBJ1-1; tentative D call: TRBD1 (5 bases). The V and J ends lost 5 bases and 5 bases respectively, with 15 bases between them. This CDR3 has 14 residues. Germline V gene lookup returns CDR1 MNHEY and CDR2 SVGAGI. The CDR3 DNA reads TGTGCCAGCAGTCCCCGGTGGGAGGGGACTGAAGCTTTCTTT. Protein: CASSPRWEGTEAFF.

This chain connects TRBV5-6 to TRBJ2-2, with D possibly matching TRBD2 (6 bases). This CDR3 has 15 residues. With 3 bases removed from V and 0 bases from J, the gap between germline ends came to 9 bases. Germline V gene lookup returns CDR1 SGHDT and CDR2 YYEEEE. The CDR3 region has the DNA TGTGCCAGCAGCTCCGGGGGACCGAACACCGGGGAGCTGTTTTTT. This codes for CASSSGGPNTGELFF.

The chain recombines TRBV5-1 with TRBJ2-3; D possibly uses TRBD1 or TRBD2 (6 bases each). Germline assignment: CDR1 SGHRS and CDR2 YFSETQ. This CDR3 is 18 amino acids long. Trimming pared 0 bases from V and 4 bases from J, leaving 21 bases between. The chain's CDR3 is CASSLEGEVSSMADTQYF. CDR3 sequence (DNA): TGCGCCAGCAGCTTGGAGGGGGAGGTGTCGTCGATGGCAGATACGCAGTATTTT.